These 26 T cell receptor beta chains were sequenced from one sample in a study of blood T cell repertoires in COVID-19. Some clones are missing from TCRdb's copy, which holds only in-frame ones; the method was immunoSEQ multiplex PCR. The sample carries just over 300,000 clones, approximately 90% recorded once. The sequenced sample consisted of PBMCs or T cells enriched from blood (not recorded which). All receptors come from a young man who had recovered from COVID-19.

In this sample, this clone turned up once. The chain uses TRBV7-9 and TRBJ2-3; 13 bases line up with TRBD2. The CDR3 sequence is 18 residues long. Germline V gene sequence: CDR1 SEHNR, CDR2 FQNEAQ (reference sequence). The J segment lost 2 bases and the V segment lost 4 bases, leaving 9 bases of the junction unmatched. The CDR3 nucleotides are TGTGCCAGCAGCTCAGGACTAGCGGGGGACCTTAACACAGATACGCAGTATTTT. It yields the protein CASSSGLAGDLNTDTQYF.

The V and J genes are TRBV12-5 and TRBJ2-7; 8 nucleotides match TRBD1. V shed 5 bases and J 6 bases; nucleotides not matched to a gene: 12. CDR3 size: 15 residues. CDR1 is LGHNT, CDR2 FRNRAP, per germline. The CDR3: CASGLTDQGAGEQYF. The DNA of the CDR3 is TGTGCTAGTGGTCTCACGGACCAGGGGGCCGGCGAGCAGTACTTC.

This chain connects TRBV2 to TRBJ1-6; no definite D call. The CDR3 runs to 15 residues. Germline values: CDR1 SNHLY, CDR2 FYNNEI. The germline V and J ends were trimmed by 1 base and 7 bases, with 11 bases remaining between them. The CDR3: CASSEVGMRNSPLHF. In DNA form, the CDR3 reads TGTGCCAGCAGTGAAGTCGGTATGCGGAATTCACCCCTCCACTTT.

This clone appeared once. The V call is TRBV11-2, the J call TRBJ1-1, with D unresolved. Germline V gives CDR1 SGHAT, CDR2 FQNNGV. CDR3 length: 15 residues. V was clipped by 2 bases and J by 2 bases, with 12 bases between them. CDR3 nucleotides: TGTGCCAGCAGCTTATCGCAGGTGATAAACACTGAAGCTTTCTTT. It encodes CASSLSQVINTEAFF.

In its sample, this clone was seen once. The chain couples TRBV18 to TRBJ1-1; unclear D gene. Deletions cut 3 bases from V and 0 bases from J, with 8 bases between. The length of the CDR3 is 14 residues. Germline CDR1 and CDR2: KGHSH and LQKENI. The DNA for the CDR3 is TGTGCCAGCTCACCCCGCAGCGTGAACACTGAAGCTTTCTTT. Translation gives CASSPRSVNTEAFF. Full variable domain (missing parts from reference TRBV18 and TRBJ1-1): NAGVMQNPRHLVRRRGQEARLRCSPMKGHSHVYWYRQLPEEGLKFMVYLQKENIIDESGMPKERFSAEFPKEGPSILRIQQVVRGDSAAYFCASSPRSVNTEAFFGQGTRLTVV.

In regard to this clone: One end of the junction varies from germline; a read error may be responsible. The gene calls are TRBV7-7 and TRBJ2-5, with 9 bases lining up with TRBD2. CDR1 and CDR2 (germline): SSHAT, FNYEAQ (reference sequence). The CDR3 totals 17 residues. CDR3 nucleotides: TGTGCTAGCAGCTTGTCCGGGGGTCTAGCGGGGCAAGAGACCCAGTACTTC. It specifies CASSLSGGLAGQETQYF.

The chain joins TRBV28 to TRBJ1-2; 7 bases agree with TRBD1. The germline gives CDR1 MDHEN, CDR2 SYDVKM. The CDR3 is 15 amino acids. J gave up 4 bases and V 5 bases, and 10 bases lay outside the gene matches. CDR3 coding DNA: TGTGCCAGCAGTCCTCAGACAGGGCTTCTCTATGGCTACACCTTC. This codes for CASSPQTGLLYGYTF.

The chain combines TRBV11-2 with TRBJ1-3; TRBD1 aligns across 7 bases. The CDR3 is 16 amino acids. J gave up 0 bases and V 3 bases, and 5 bases lay outside the gene matches. Per germline, CDR1 SGHAT and CDR2 FQNNGV. The CDR3 region is CASSLDRLRSGNTIYF. The DNA of the CDR3 is TGTGCCAGCAGCTTGGACAGGCTACGCTCTGGAAACACCATATATTTT.

The chain couples TRBV4-2 to TRBJ1-1, with a tentative D call TRBD1 (5 bases). V was trimmed by 6 bases and J by 1 base, leaving 12 bases between them. Per the germline V gene, CDR1 is LGHNA and CDR2 is YNFKEQ. There are 14 residues in the CDR3. For the CDR3, the DNA is TGTGCCAGCAGTCTCCGGGACTCGAACACTGAAGCTTTCTTT. This translates into CASSLRDSNTEAFF.

V is TRBV19 and J is TRBJ2-3, with 8 bases aligning to TRBD2. The V gene end was trimmed by 3 bases and the J gene end by 0 bases; junction bases not matched to a gene: 11. Germline V gene sequence: CDR1 LNHDA, CDR2 SQIVND (reference sequence). The CDR3 extends over 18 amino acids. The DNA for the CDR3 is TGTGCCAGTAGTATCCGAGCGGGGGCCGGAGGTAGCACAGATACGCAGTATTTT. This sequence encodes CASSIRAGAGGSTDTQYF.

This clone showed up just a few times. DNA for the CDR3: TGTGCCACCAGCAGAGATCCGGGGACAGGGGCCTACGAGCAGTACTTC. The encoded protein is CATSRDPGTGAYEQYF. The chain has TRBV15 and TRBJ2-7, with 10 bases aligning to TRBD1. Germline V lookup: CDR1 LNHNV, CDR2 YYDKDF (reference sequence). The CDR3 is made up of 16 amino acids. The ends lost 0 bases at V and 2 bases at J; junction bases unmatched: 4.

The chain joins TRBV7-2 to TRBJ2-7, with 9 bases fitting TRBD1. The V segment lost 5 bases and the J segment 9 bases; nucleotides outside the gene matches: 11. This CDR3 is 14 amino acids long. Germline assignment: CDR1 SGHTA and CDR2 FQGNSA. DNA for the CDR3: TGTGCCAGCAGCCAAGGGACAGGGCGGACTGGGCAGTACTTC. Translation: CASSQGTGRTGQYF.

The CDR3 here is CASSFQPGGHQPQHF. The CDR3 coding sequence is TGTGCCAGCAGCTTTCAACCAGGGGGACACCAGCCCCAGCATTTT. The chain recombines TRBV11-2 with TRBJ1-5; 7 nucleotides agree with TRBD1. Germline CDR1 is SGHAT and CDR2 is FQNNGV. The length of the CDR3 is 15 residues. V gave up 3 bases and J gave up 7 bases; unmatched junction bases: 9.

The rearrangement links TRBV3-1 (or the pseudogene TRBV3-2) to TRBJ2-1; D perhaps matches TRBD2 (6 bases). The germline V gene encodes CDR1 LGHDT and CDR2 YNNKEL (reference sequence). The CDR3 extends over 19 amino acids. V dropped 0 bases and J dropped 4 bases, with 22 bases sitting between them. CDR3 in DNA: TGTGCCAGCAGCCAAGATCCCATGGACTACCAATCCGGATACAATGAGCAGTTCTTC. Its translation is CASSQDPMDYQSGYNEQFF.

The chain carries TRBV27 and TRBJ1-3; 7 bases line up with TRBD1. This CDR3 contains 15 residues. Germline values: CDR1 MNHEY, CDR2 SMNVEV (reference sequence). The V gene end was trimmed by 5 bases and the J gene end by 7 bases; junction bases not matched to a gene: 11. Here the CDR3 reads CASSKGGGGRNTIYF. In DNA form, the CDR3 reads TGTGCCAGCAGTAAAGGGGGCGGAGGGCGGAACACCATATATTTT.

This chain joins TRBV6-5 and TRBJ1-5, with no clear D. The CDR3 contains 14 residues. V dropped 7 bases and J dropped 7 bases, with 17 bases sitting between them. Germline V gene lookup returns CDR1 MNHEY and CDR2 SVGAGI. The CDR3, as DNA: TGTGCCAGCACCCTACGGGAGGTAGGCCAGCCCCAGCATTTT. The encoded protein is CASTLREVGQPQHF.

This clone appeared a few times. This chain links TRBV12-3 or TRBV12-4 with TRBJ2-2; TRBD2 is a possible D gene (6 bases). Trimming stripped 6 bases from V and 4 bases from J, with 9 bases between. The CDR3 covers 13 residues. CDR3 sequence: CASREGITGELFF. The CDR3 DNA is TGTGCCAGCAGGGAGGGCATCACCGGGGAGCTGTTTTTT.

This chain links TRBV7-2 with TRBJ2-5; TRBD2 matches at 8 bases. V lost 2 bases, J lost 9 bases, and 14 bases stayed unmatched. Germline V CDR1 and CDR2: SGHTA, FQGNSA. The CDR3 runs to 16 residues. CDR3 DNA sequence: TGTGCCAGCAGCTTAAGTGCGGGGGGCCCAACGAAGGCCCAGTACTTC. Its translation is CASSLSAGGPTKAQYF.

The V call is TRBV10-3, the J call TRBJ1-5, with a possible D match to TRBD1 (6 bases). The V end lost 3 bases, the J end lost 3 bases, and 18 bases lay between the germline ends. The CDR3 covers 17 residues. Germline CDR1 and CDR2: ENHRY and SYGVKD. This CDR3 is CAISDRHKDSYNQPQHF. CDR3 coding DNA: TGTGCCATCAGTGACCGTCATAAGGACAGCTACAATCAGCCCCAGCATTTT.

The V call is TRBV4-2, the J call TRBJ1-5, with no clear D. The CDR3 totals 14 residues. V lost 0 bases, J lost 9 bases, and 12 bases lay in between. From germline, CDR1 is LGHNA and CDR2 YNFKEQ. CDR3 nucleotide sequence: TGTGCCAGCAGCCAAGATCCGGGGAGGCCGCCCCAGCATTTT. This encodes CASSQDPGRPPQHF.

The gene calls are TRBV19 and TRBJ1-1; 8 bases map to TRBD1. The trim removed 7 bases at V and 3 bases at J, leaving 10 bases unmatched. The germline gives CDR1 LNHDA, CDR2 SQIVND (reference sequence). This CDR3 region has 15 residues. CDR3 nucleotide sequence: TGTGCCAGTACCACTGCCGGGACAGGATACACTGAAGCTTTCTTT. Encoded protein: CASTTAGTGYTEAFF.

V usage is TRBV7-6 and J usage is TRBJ2-2, with D perhaps TRBD2 (6 bases). The CDR3 totals 14 residues. In germline, CDR1 is SGHVS, CDR2 FNYEAQ. Trimming removed 5 bases at V and 4 bases at J, with 11 bases between. The CDR3 loop reads CASSAPGGTGELFF. The CDR3 coding sequence is TGTGCCAGCAGCGCCCCCGGGGGCACCGGGGAGCTGTTTTTT.

The V call is TRBV13, the J call TRBJ2-3; TRBD2 aligns across 8 bases. From germline, CDR1 is PRHDT and CDR2 FYEKMQ (reference sequence). The CDR3 covers 16 residues. J gave up 3 bases and V 2 bases, and 7 bases lay outside the gene matches. CDR3 protein: CASSLRTSRRTDTQYF. Written as DNA, the CDR3 is TGTGCCAGCAGCTTACGGACTAGCCGAAGGACAGATACGCAGTATTTT.

V gene TRBV7-9 combines with J gene TRBJ2-1; D remains ambiguous. Germline loops: CDR1 SEHNR, CDR2 FQNEAQ (reference sequence). The CDR3 loop spans 13 amino acids. V was trimmed by 1 base and J by 8 bases, leaving 9 bases between them. The CDR3 sequence: CASSLGSYDEQFF. In nucleotides, the CDR3 is TGTGCCAGCAGCTTAGGTAGTTACGATGAGCAGTTCTTC.

V gene TRBV5-5 combines with J gene TRBJ2-7; 7 positions match TRBD2. Trimming removed 3 bases from V and 2 bases from J; junction bases left unmatched: 5. The CDR3 consists of 14 residues. The V gene's germline CDR1 is SGHKS and CDR2 YYEKEE (reference sequence). The CDR3 protein is CASSSRGGTYEQYF. CDR3 in DNA: TGTGCCAGCAGCTCCCGCGGGGGTACCTACGAGCAGTACTTC.

The V call is TRBV7-9, the J call TRBJ1-4; D might be TRBD1 (5 bases). Looked up from germline, CDR1 is SEHNR and CDR2 is FQNEAQ (reference sequence). The V end was cut by 3 bases, the J end by 1 base, with 9 bases between. This CDR3 region has 15 residues. Here the CDR3 DNA reads TGTGCCAGCAGCTTGCAAGGGGTAACTAATGAAAAACTGTTTTTT. Translated, it gives CASSLQGVTNEKLFF.